The source of this TCR beta chain is a study of spatial heterogeneity in lung cancer. Study-wide context: Averaged across combinations, each unique TCR and UMI pairing appeared more than ten times in raw reads, which were uncorrected.

The CDR3 extends over 14 amino acids. With V trimmed by 4 bases and J by 4 bases, 5 bases remained unmatched. Per the germline V gene, CDR1 is SGHDT and CDR2 is YYEEEE. MiXCR, run by TCRdb on the 5' RACE reads, gives a single entry per CDR3 protein. The sample contains 26,000 or so distinct CDR3 sequences, around 13% of which appear only once. Time point: sample taken at primary tumor resection. Unsorted samples of tumor, nontumor lung or frozen PBMC had their whole RNA sequenced. Patients with untreated early-stage non-small cell lung cancer, numbering some 72, were the donors. Sequencing was performed on PBMCs, taken at surgery. The chain couples TRBV5-6 to TRBJ1-1; the match to TRBD1 covers 9 bases. This clonotype originated in a female donor with early-stage non-small cell lung cancer. Written as DNA, the CDR3 is TGTGCCAGCAGCGGGACAGGGTTTGGCACTGAAGCTTTCTTT. It translates to CASSGTGFGTEAFF. Full variable domain (outside the CDR3, taken from reference TRBV5-6 and TRBJ1-1): DAGVTQSPTHLIKTRGQQVTLRCSPKSGHDTVSWYQQALGQGPQFIFQYYEEEERQRGNFPDRFSGHQFPNYSSELNVNALLLGDSALYLCASSGTGFGTEAFFGQGTRLTVV.